These 23 T cell receptor beta chains came from one sample sequenced in a study of breast tumors, draining lymph nodes, adjacent tissues. The lymph nodes were axillary draining lymph nodes from breast cancer patients. TCRdb redid the calling of the multiplex PCR reads with MiXCR, one entry per CDR3 protein. The sample records roughly 130,000 distinct CDR3 sequences, less than 20% being singletons. Sample: axillary lymph node tissue. The source is a female donor with breast cancer. Some clones in this sample may be carry-over from other donors' samples.

This clonotype was seen a few times. The gene calls are TRBV3-1 and TRBJ2-7, with 7 bases fitting TRBD1. Trimming removed 5 bases from V and 3 bases from J; junction bases left unmatched: 7. Germline CDR1 reads LGHDT; CDR2 reads YNNKEL (reference sequence). The CDR3 totals 14 residues. CDR3 sequence reads: CASSAGTAGYEQYF. For the CDR3, the DNA is TGTGCCAGCAGCGCTGGGACAGCCGGCTACGAGCAGTACTTC.

In the case of this clonotype: The junction differs from germline at one of its ends, possibly a read error. The chain combines TRBV28 with TRBJ2-5, with TRBD2 matching over 7 bases. Germline lookup yields CDR1 MDHEN and CDR2 SYDVKM. The CDR3 runs to 14 residues. CDR3 residues: CASRIAGLEKTRYF. CDR3 in DNA: TGTGCCAGCAGGATAGCGGGTTTAGAAAAGACCCGGTACTTC.

Points on this clonotype: The junction and the germline gene differ at one end; a read error may be behind it. The V gene is TRBV28, the J gene TRBJ2-1; a weak D match, TRBD1 (6 bases). There are 15 residues in the CDR3. Germline CDR1 reads MDHEN; CDR2 reads SYDVKM. The CDR3 bases are TGTGCCAGCAGCGTAAGGACGCAGGGGCGTAATGAGCGGTTCTTC. As protein: CASSVRTQGRNERFF.

In the case of this clonotype: At one of its ends the junction is not consistent with the germline gene, which may arise from a read error. The chain links TRBV19 to TRBJ2-3; D is unclear. The CDR3 is 12 amino acids. Germline V CDR1 and CDR2: LNHDA, SQIVND (reference sequence). The CDR3 region is CASSPRSDTQCF. CDR3 DNA: TGTGCCAGTAGTCCCAGATCAGATACGCAGTGTTTT.

This clonotype was found many times. This chain connects TRBV7-9 to TRBJ2-1; D gene unclear. Between the trimmed V and J ends, which lost 0 bases and 7 bases, there was a span of 10 bases. CDR3 length: 14 residues. Germline CDR1 is SEHNR and CDR2 is FQNEAQ (reference sequence). Here the CDR3 reads CASSLALPKNEQFF. CDR3 DNA: TGTGCCAGCAGCTTAGCTCTTCCCAAAAATGAGCAGTTCTTC.

V and J are TRBV5-5 and TRBJ1-1; no clear D gene. V lost 1 base and J 4 bases, leaving 11 bases between the germline ends. Germline V gene data show CDR1 as SGHKS and CDR2 as YYEKEE (reference sequence). The CDR3 is 14 amino acids. CDR3 protein: CASSLSGVRTEAFF. As DNA, the CDR3 is TGTGCCAGCAGCTTGAGTGGGGTCCGCACTGAAGCTTTCTTT.

The sample holds many counts of this clonotype. The V gene is TRBV20-1, the J gene TRBJ2-2; 7 bases map to TRBD1. The V gene end was trimmed by 3 bases and the J gene end by 1 base; junction bases not matched to a gene: 11. The V gene's germline CDR1 is DFQATT and CDR2 SNEGSKA (reference sequence). The CDR3 runs 17 residues. CDR3 region: CSARPPVGQRNTGELFF. CDR3 DNA: TGCAGTGCTAGGCCCCCGGTGGGACAGAGGAACACCGGGGAGCTGTTTTTT.

This clonotype was seen many times. The rearrangement joins TRBV19 to TRBJ1-5; tentative D call: TRBD1 (5 bases). CDR1 is LNHDA, CDR2 SQIVND, per germline (reference sequence). This CDR3 spans 17 amino acids. The V end lost 3 bases, the J end lost 6 bases, and 21 bases lay between the germline ends. The CDR3 DNA is TGTGCCAGTAGTATTGGGACCGAGGAGGACCGAGTTCAGCCCCAGCATTTT. Amino acid sequence: CASSIGTEEDRVQPQHF.

The rearrangement uses TRBV29-1 and TRBJ2-1; 11 nucleotides line up with TRBD2. Germline CDR1 SQVTM, CDR2 ANQGSEA. V was clipped by 6 bases and J by 0 bases; unmatched bases: 10. The CDR3 is 17 amino acids. The CDR3 coding sequence is TGCAGCGTCTTACCGGGACTAGCGGAGAGCTCCTACAATGAGCAGTTCTTC. Encoded protein: CSVLPGLAESSYNEQFF.

In its sample, this clonotype was seen many times. V and J are TRBV3-1 and TRBJ1-2; the D gene is possibly TRBD1 (6 bases). The V gene lost 1 base and the J gene lost 8 bases, with 17 bases spanning the gap. Germline V gives CDR1 LGHDT, CDR2 YNNKEL (reference sequence). CDR3 length: 15 residues. In nucleotides, the CDR3 is TGTGCCAGCAGCCAAGCGGGGGCGGGTCTAGGAGGCTACACCTTC. Protein: CASSQAGAGLGGYTF.

At least ten counts were recorded for this clonotype. The gene calls are TRBV6-2 or TRBV6-3 and TRBJ1-2; D perhaps matches TRBD1 (6 bases). Germline lookup yields CDR1 MNHEY and CDR2 SVGEGT. V shed 5 bases and J shed 8 bases, with 6 bases lying between them. The CDR3 runs 10 residues. The CDR3 DNA is TGTGCCAGCAGTGACAGGGGCTACACCTTC. Translation: CASSDRGYTF.

This clonotype came up many times. The CDR3 nucleotides are TGTGCCAGCAGCTTAGGGGATGGGGCCCACTACGAGCAGTACTTC. It encodes CASSLGDGAHYEQYF. J is TRBJ2-7 and V is TRBV7-6; D possibly corresponds to TRBD1 (5 bases). V was trimmed by 1 base and J by 3 bases, leaving 13 bases between them. The CDR3 runs to 15 residues. Germline V gene lookup returns CDR1 SGHVS and CDR2 FNYEAQ.

On this clonotype: This may come from a read error, since a much larger clone is one base off. The chain uses TRBV3-1 and TRBJ2-5, with D maybe TRBD2 (5 bases). Germline assignment: CDR1 LGHDT and CDR2 YNNKEL (reference sequence). This CDR3 comprises 17 residues. Between the trimmed V and J ends, which lost 0 bases and 1 base, there was a span of 15 bases. The CDR3 DNA sequence: TGTGCCAGCAGCCAAGATCGGGGTGAACCGTTCCAAGAGACCCAGTACTTC. Translated: CASSQDRGEPFQETQYF.

Worth noting for this clonotype: A much larger clone differs from this one at a single base, so this may be a read error. J is TRBJ2-1 and V is TRBV19, with TRBD2 matching over 7 bases. Germline assignment: CDR1 LNHDA and CDR2 SQIVND (reference sequence). The CDR3 is made up of 13 amino acids. The J segment lost 3 bases and the V segment lost 7 bases, leaving 3 bases of the junction unmatched. In nucleotides, the CDR3 is TGTGCCAGTAATCGGGAGGACTACAATGAGCAGTTCTTC. As protein: CASNREDYNEQFF.

With respect to this clonotype: A much larger clone differs from this one at a single base, so this may be a read error. The V gene is TRBV7-9, the J gene TRBJ2-2; the D call may be TRBD1 or TRBD2 (5 bases each). Trimming pared 5 bases from V and 4 bases from J, leaving 14 bases between. Per the germline V gene, CDR1 is SEHNR and CDR2 is FQNEAQ (reference sequence). The CDR3 is 15 amino acids. The CDR3 sequence is CASSERGRGTGELFF. CDR3 bases: TGTGCCAGCAGCGAGAGGGGTAGGGGCACCGGGGAGCTGTTTTTT. The full variable domain, rest sourced from reference TRBV7-9 and TRBJ2-2, is DTGVSQNPRHKITKRGQNVTFRCDPISEHNRLYWYRQTLGQGPEFLTYFQNEAQLEKSRLLSDRFSAERPKGSFSTLEIQRTEQGDSAMYLCASSERGRGTGELFFGEGSRLTVL.

This clonotype was seen a few times. The V and J genes are TRBV3-1 and TRBJ2-6, with 10 bases that match TRBD2. From germline, CDR1 is LGHDT and CDR2 YNNKEL (reference sequence). The CDR3 extends over 17 amino acids. With V trimmed by 2 bases and J by 3 bases, 4 bases remained unmatched. This CDR3 is CASSQPGLANGANVLTF. The CDR3 DNA reads TGTGCCAGCAGCCAACCGGGACTAGCGAATGGGGCCAACGTCCTGACTTTC.

In the case of this clonotype: It may be a read error: a sequence one base away is much more abundant. The chain combines TRBV2 with TRBJ1-4; tentatively, D is TRBD1 (5 bases). There are 15 residues in the CDR3. Germline assignment: CDR1 SNHLY and CDR2 FYNNEI. CDR3 bases: TGTGCCAGCAGTGGAGACAGCGGTGCTAATGAAAAACTGCTTTTT. The encoded protein is CASSGDSGANEKLLF.

This clonotype was counted at least ten times. The chain is built from TRBV4-2 and TRBJ2-2; D gene unclear. Germline CDR1 and CDR2: LGHNA and YNFKEQ. The CDR3 has 13 amino acids. The V end was cut by 0 bases, the J end by 7 bases, with 6 bases between. In DNA form, the CDR3 reads TGTGCCAGCAGCCAAGATATCCGCGGGGAGCTGTTTTTT. It encodes CASSQDIRGELFF.

On this clonotype: Just one base apart from a much larger clone, this may be a read error. The genes are TRBV12-3 or TRBV12-4 and TRBJ2-1; 12 bases agree with TRBD2. CDR3 size: 14 residues. CDR3 coding DNA: TGTGCCAGCGAAACTAGCGGGGGGAACAATGAGCAGCTCTTC. It codes for CASETSGGNNEQLF.

This clonotype was seen at least ten times. The J gene is TRBJ2-3, the V gene TRBV20-1, with TRBD2 as a possible D gene (6 bases). Trimming removed 5 bases at V and 2 bases at J, with 14 bases between. The CDR3 sequence is 14 residues long. Germline-derived CDR1 and CDR2 are DFQATT and SNEGSKA (reference sequence). CDR3: CSAGGDPPTDTQYF. The CDR3 nucleotides read TGCAGTGCTGGCGGGGACCCTCCCACAGATACGCAGTATTTT.

The chain carries TRBV30 and TRBJ1-5; TRBD1 might be the D (5 bases). Trimming took 0 bases from V and 4 from J, leaving 7 bases between them. The length of the CDR3 is 13 residues. Germline V gene lookup returns CDR1 GTSNPN and CDR2 SVGIG (reference sequence). CDR3 bases: TGTGCCTGGAGTGTTGGGGGGAATCAGCCCCAGCATTTT. The encoded protein is CAWSVGGNQPQHF.

Points on this clonotype: A much larger clone is a single base away; this may be a read error. This chain joins TRBV10-3 and TRBJ2-5; D unclear. Germline values: CDR1 ENHRY, CDR2 SYGVKD. V gave up 4 bases and J gave up 4 bases, with 4 bases separating them. The CDR3 contains 11 residues. CDR3 region: CAISGRETQYF. The CDR3 coding sequence is TGTGCCATCAGTGGAAGAGAGACCCAGTACTTC.

This clonotype has at least ten counts. The CDR3 region is CASSLIGGGAGETQYF. In nucleotides, the CDR3 is TGTGCCAGCAGCTTAATAGGTGGGGGGGCTGGGGAGACCCAGTACTTC. The chain has TRBV7-3 and TRBJ2-5, with a possible D match to TRBD2 (7 bases). The ends were cut back, 1 base at V and 5 bases at J, with 17 bases in the middle. Germline values: CDR1 SGHTA, CDR2 FQGTGA. CDR3 length equals 16 residues.